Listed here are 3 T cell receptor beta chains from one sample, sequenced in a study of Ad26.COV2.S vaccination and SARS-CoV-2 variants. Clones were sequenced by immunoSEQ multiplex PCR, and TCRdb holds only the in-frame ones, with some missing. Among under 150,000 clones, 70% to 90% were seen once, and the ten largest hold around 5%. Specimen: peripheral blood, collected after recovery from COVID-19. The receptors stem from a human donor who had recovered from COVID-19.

This CDR3 is CASRGDRAYEQYF. The CDR3 bases are TGTGCCAGCAGGGGGGACAGGGCGTACGAGCAGTACTTC. The V gene is TRBV6-5, the J gene TRBJ2-7, with 9 positions matching TRBD1. Germline CDR1 and CDR2: MNHEY and SVGAGI. The CDR3 consists of 13 residues. V trimming: 6 bases; J trimming: 4 bases; junction bases outside the gene matches: 4.

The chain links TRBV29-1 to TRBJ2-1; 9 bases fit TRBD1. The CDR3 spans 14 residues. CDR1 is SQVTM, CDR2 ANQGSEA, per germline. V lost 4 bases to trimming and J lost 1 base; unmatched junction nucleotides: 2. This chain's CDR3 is CSVGQGESYNEQFF. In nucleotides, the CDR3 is TGCAGCGTTGGACAGGGGGAATCCTACAATGAGCAGTTCTTC.

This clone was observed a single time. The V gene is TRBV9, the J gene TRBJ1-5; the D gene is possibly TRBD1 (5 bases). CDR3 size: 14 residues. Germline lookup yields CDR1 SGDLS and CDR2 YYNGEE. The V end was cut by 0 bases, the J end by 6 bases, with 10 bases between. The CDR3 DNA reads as TGTGCCAGCAGCGTAGGGGGGGGAGGTCAGCCCCAGCATTTT. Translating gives CASSVGGGGQPQHF.